This T cell receptor beta chain stems from a study of blood T cell repertoires in COVID-19 (dated by TCRdb to 2020 to 2022). In the study overall: The collaborator samples originated in the United States, Italy and Spain and spanned the acute and convalescent phases of COVID-19. The dataset comprised deeply sampled blood TCRbeta repertoires from subjects exposed to, actively infected with, or recovered from COVID-19. Where available, HLA class I and class II types were taken from metadata supplied by the sample provider and were not determined by assay-based typing. The prospective study material was composed of cDNA or gDNA derived from T cells, B-cell-depleted T cells, or PBMCs. The samples were drawn from two sources: the first 160 participants of the ongoing ImmuneRACE study, and over 1,000 subjects contributed by 6 global collaborators. Nearly every sample came with metadata listing a de-identified subject ID, COVID-19 status, age in years and sex. The repertoires were made available in a free public database intended to serve as a resource for research on the immune response to SARS-CoV-2. Overall study results and their limits: How much clinical and demographic metadata was included differed by source and by participant, and the metadata was provided uncurated.

A remark on this clone: No antigen is known for it. No much larger clone is present one base from it, and per-base qualities are unavailable.

TCRbeta CDR3 regions were amplified from genomic DNA using the immunoSEQ Assay, a bias-controlled multiplex PCR. From the authors' description of their analysis: Within the assay, amplification of reference gene primers was used to estimate how many nucleated cells each sample contained. To quantify the absolute abundance of each unique TCRbeta CDR3 rearrangement, sequence reads were collapsed and filtered. Productive Simpson clonality was computed per sample as the square root of Simpson's diversity index over productive rearrangements. TCRdb stores this immuneACCESS table with in-frame sequences only. Part of the clones is absent; in the studies checked, under half of the shortfall reflects unresolved V genes, and no reason is known for the rest. V and J calls and clone size are those listed in that table; D and trimming were worked out from the DNA. The sample table contains 200,000 to 250,000 clones; only one count was recorded for 70% to 90% of them. 9.5% to 15% of the sample comes from the top ten.

Each collaborating institution followed its own protocols to collect whole blood in K2EDTA tubes. For TCRbeta analysis, collaborators shipped samples as frozen whole blood, isolated PBMCs, or DNA extracted from either of those sample types. The sequencing input was peripheral blood. The TCR comes from a human donor in a cohort sampled during active COVID-19.

The nucleotides are TGTGCCAGCAGCGTAGGTCCGGGGACAGGGGGCCACGAGCAGTACTTC. This encodes CASSVGPGTGGHEQYF. Recombination joined TRBV9 with TRBJ2-7; 12 bases in between match TRBD1. CDR1 and CDR2 were assigned from the germline V gene as SGDLS and YYNGEE. The junction shows trimming of 0 bases on V and 5 bases on J, and the gene matches do not reach 6 bases of it. The CDR3, from cysteine to phenylalanine, totals 16 residues. Kept here is only the CDR3 DNA, which spans 48 bases and is read in frame from base 1.